Detailed here is one T cell receptor beta chain. These data come from a study of control samples from healthy donors and cancer patients. Here immunoSEQ multiplex PCR was the method, and the copy in TCRdb shows in-frame clones only, minus some. The sample carries 25,000 to 30,000 clones, around nine tenths recorded once. CDR3 size: 14 residues. Trimming took off 5 bases at V and 6 bases at J, with 16 bases between the two ends. CDR1 is SGHAT, CDR2 FQNNGV, per germline. V gene TRBV11-2 combines with J gene TRBJ1-1, with D perhaps TRBD1 (6 bases). The clonotype originates from a female donor with melanoma. Sample: formalin-fixed, paraffin-embedded tissue. This chain's CDR3 is CASSGDTRRSEAFF. DNA for the CDR3: TGTGCCAGCAGCGGGGACACGAGGCGGTCTGAAGCTTTCTTT.